This T cell receptor (beta chain) appears in the sequencing data of a study of blood T cells in healthy people across ages. Germline CDR1 is SGHRS and CDR2 is YFSETQ. The CDR3 contains 16 residues. J lost 0 bases, V lost 4 bases, and 7 bases had no gene match. Primed by a sample-barcoded 5' primer and a J-beta primer mix, a second PCR proceeded for about 7 to 11 cycles. TCRdb called the 5' RACE reads again in MiXCR, with one record for every CDR3 protein. The table records around 1,900,000 distinct CDR3 sequences, around 42% of them present only once. The draw of peripheral blood yielded roughly 10 milliliters from each donor.

The specimen sequenced was blood. The chain employs TRBV5-1 and TRBJ1-3, with 7 nucleotides matching TRBD1. The TCR originated in a human donor in good health. The CDR3 DNA reads TGCGCCAGCAGCCCAGGGGACAGCCACTCTGGAAACACCATATATTTT. Amino acid sequence: CASSPGDSHSGNTIYF. Complete variable domain (other parts from reference TRBV5-1 and TRBJ1-3): KAGVTQTPRYLIKTRGQQVTLSCSPISGHRSVSWYQQTPGQGLQFLFEYFSETQRNKGNFPGRFSGRQFSNSRSEMNVSTLELGDSALYLCASSPGDSHSGNTIYFGEGSWLTVV.